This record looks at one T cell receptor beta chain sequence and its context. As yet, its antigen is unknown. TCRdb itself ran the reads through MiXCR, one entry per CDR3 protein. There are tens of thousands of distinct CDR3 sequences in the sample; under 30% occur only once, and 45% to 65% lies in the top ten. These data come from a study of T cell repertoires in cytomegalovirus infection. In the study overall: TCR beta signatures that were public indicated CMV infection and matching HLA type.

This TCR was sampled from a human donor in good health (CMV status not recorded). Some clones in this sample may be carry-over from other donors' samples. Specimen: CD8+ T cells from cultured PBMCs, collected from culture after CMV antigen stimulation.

The CDR3 DNA reads TGTGCCAGCACCACAGGGGGTTTTAACAATGAGCAGTTCTTC. Its translation is CASTTGGFNNEQFF. The rearrangement links TRBV28 to TRBJ2-1, with 8 bases identical to TRBD1. The germline V gene encodes CDR1 MDHEN and CDR2 SYDVKM. The CDR3 sequence is 14 residues long. J lost 5 bases, V lost 7 bases, and 7 bases had no gene match.